The T cell receptor (beta chain) described here comes from a study of CD8 T cells in Susac syndrome. V was cut by 0 bases and J by 2 bases, with 11 bases left in between. The CDR3 sequence is 15 residues long. From germline, CDR1 is MNHEY and CDR2 SVGEGT. Random-hexamer reverse transcription was applied to roughly 0.5 to 1 ug RNA. The immunoSEQ assay covered 54 Vbeta and 13 Jbeta segments for CDR3. TCRdb analysed the immunoSEQ multiplex PCR reads with MiXCR anew, one entry per CDR3 protein. The sample holds fewer than 350,000 distinct CDR3 sequences, 65% to 90% seen once. Sequencing of TCR beta was carried out in blood CD8+ and CD4+ T cells. Purification of the CD8+ and CD4+ T cells relied on negative isolation, and TEMRA cells underwent FACS enrichment.

The chain employs TRBV6-2 or TRBV6-3 and TRBJ2-7, with D perhaps matching TRBD2 (6 bases). The sequence was obtained from a human donor with multiple sclerosis. Material: CD8+ T cells from PBMCs. The CDR3 coding sequence is TGTGCCAGCAGTTACTCAGTCGGGGGAGCCTACGAGCAGTACTTC. It translates to CASSYSVGGAYEQYF.